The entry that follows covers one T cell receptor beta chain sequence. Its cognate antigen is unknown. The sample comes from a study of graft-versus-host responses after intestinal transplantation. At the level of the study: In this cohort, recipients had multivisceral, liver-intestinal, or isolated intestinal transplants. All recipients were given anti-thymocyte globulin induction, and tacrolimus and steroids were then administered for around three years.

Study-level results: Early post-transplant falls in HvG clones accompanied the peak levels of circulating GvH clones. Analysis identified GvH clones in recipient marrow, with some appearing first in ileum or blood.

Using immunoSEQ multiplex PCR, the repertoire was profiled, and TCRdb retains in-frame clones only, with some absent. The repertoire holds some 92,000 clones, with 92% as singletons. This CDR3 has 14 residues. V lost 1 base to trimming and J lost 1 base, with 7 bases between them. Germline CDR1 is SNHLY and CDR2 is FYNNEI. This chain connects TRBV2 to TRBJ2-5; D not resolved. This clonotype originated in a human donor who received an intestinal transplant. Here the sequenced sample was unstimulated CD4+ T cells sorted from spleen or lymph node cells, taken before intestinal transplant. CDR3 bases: TGTGCCAGCAGTGAAGAGGGCGGCCAAGAGACCCAGTACTTC. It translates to CASSEEGGQETQYF. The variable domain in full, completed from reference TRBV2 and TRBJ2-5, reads EPEVTQTPSHQVTQMGQEVILRCVPISNHLYFYWYRQILGQKVEFLVSFYNNEISEKSEIFDDQFSVERPDGSNFTLKIRSTKLEDSAMYFCASSEEGGQETQYFGPGTRLLVL.